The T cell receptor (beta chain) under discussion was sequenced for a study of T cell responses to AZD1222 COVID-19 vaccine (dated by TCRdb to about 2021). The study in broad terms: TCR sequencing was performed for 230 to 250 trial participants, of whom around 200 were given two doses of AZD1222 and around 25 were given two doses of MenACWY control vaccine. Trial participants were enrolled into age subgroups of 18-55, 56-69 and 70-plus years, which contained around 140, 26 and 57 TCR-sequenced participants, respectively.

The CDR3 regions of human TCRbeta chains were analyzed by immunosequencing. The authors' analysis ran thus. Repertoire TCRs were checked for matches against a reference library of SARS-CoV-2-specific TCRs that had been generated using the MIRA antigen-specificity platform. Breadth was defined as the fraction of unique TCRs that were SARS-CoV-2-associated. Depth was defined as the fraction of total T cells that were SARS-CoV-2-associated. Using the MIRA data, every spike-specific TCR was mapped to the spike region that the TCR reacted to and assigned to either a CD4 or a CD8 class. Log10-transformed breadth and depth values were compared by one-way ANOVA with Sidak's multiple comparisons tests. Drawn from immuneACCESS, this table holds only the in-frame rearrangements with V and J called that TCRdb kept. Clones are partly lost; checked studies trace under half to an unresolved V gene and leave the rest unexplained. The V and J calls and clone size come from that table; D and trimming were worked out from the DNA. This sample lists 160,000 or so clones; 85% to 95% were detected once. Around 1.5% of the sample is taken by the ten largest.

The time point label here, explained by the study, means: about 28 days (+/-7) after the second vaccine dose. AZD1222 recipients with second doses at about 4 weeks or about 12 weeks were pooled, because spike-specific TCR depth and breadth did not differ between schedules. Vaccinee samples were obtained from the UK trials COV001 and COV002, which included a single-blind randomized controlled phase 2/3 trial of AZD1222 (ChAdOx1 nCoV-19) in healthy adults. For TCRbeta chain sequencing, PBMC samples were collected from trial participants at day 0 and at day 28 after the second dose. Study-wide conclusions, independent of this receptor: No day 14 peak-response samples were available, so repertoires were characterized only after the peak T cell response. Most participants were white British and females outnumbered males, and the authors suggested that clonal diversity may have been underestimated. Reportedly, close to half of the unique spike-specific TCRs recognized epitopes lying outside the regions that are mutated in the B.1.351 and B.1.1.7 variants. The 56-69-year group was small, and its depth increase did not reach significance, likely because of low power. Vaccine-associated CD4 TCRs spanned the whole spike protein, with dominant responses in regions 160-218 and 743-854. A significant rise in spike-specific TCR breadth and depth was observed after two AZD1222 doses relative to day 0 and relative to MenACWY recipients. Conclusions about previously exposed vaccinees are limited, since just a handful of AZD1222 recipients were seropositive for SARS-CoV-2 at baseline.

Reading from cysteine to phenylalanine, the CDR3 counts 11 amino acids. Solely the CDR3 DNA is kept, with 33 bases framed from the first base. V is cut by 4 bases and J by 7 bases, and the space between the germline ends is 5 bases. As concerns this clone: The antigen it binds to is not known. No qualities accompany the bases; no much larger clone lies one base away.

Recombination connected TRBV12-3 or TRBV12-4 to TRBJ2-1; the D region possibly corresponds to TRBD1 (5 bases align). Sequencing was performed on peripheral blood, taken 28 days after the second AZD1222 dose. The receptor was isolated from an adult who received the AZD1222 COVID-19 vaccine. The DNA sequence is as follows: TGTGCCAGCAGTTGGACAAATGAGCAGTTCTTC. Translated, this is CASSWTNEQFF.